This T cell receptor (beta chain) derives from a study of T cells after somatic rescue of genetic block. Profiled with immunoSEQ multiplex PCR; TCRdb holds only in-frame clones, not every one. The sample lists 80,000 to 100,000 clones, 75% to 90% occurring once. The CDR3 extends over 13 amino acids. The V and J ends lost 7 bases and 1 base respectively, with 10 bases between them. The germline V gene has CDR1 SGHDN and CDR2 FVKESK. Sequencing was performed on peripheral blood mononuclear cells (PBMCs). The origin of this receptor is a young woman. The rearrangement joins TRBV14 to TRBJ2-5; a possible D gene is TRBD2 (5 bases). CDR3 in DNA: TGTGCCAGCACCCGGAGGCCCCAAGAGACCCAGTACTTC. This codes for CASTRRPQETQYF.